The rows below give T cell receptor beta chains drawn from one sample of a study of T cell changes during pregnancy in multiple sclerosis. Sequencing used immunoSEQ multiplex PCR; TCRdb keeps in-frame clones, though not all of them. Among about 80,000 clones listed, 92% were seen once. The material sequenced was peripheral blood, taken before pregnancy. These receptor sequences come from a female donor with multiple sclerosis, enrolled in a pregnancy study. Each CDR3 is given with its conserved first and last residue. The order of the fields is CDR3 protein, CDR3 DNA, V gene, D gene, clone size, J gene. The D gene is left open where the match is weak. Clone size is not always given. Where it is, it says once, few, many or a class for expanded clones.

CASSGQGARMNTEAFF,TGTGCCAGCAGCGGACAGGGGGCGCGGATGAACACTGAAGCTTTCTTT,TRBV2,TRBD1,-,TRBJ1-1
CAISARLGQGTDTQYF,TGTGCCATCAGTGCCCGTCTGGGACAAGGCACAGATACGCAGTATTTT,TRBV10-3,-,once,TRBJ2-3
CSAGQLLNYGYTF,TGCAGCGCAGGACAGCTCCTTAACTATGGCTACACCTTC,TRBV29-1,-,once,TRBJ1-2
CASSLEAGKNTEAFF,TGTGCCAGCAGCTTAGAAGCAGGGAAGAACACTGAAGCTTTCTTT,TRBV7-9,-,-,TRBJ1-1
CASSLAALAGSPGELFF,TGTGCCAGCAGCTTGGCCGCACTAGCGGGGTCCCCCGGGGAGCTGTTTTTT,TRBV5-4,TRBD2,-,TRBJ2-2
CASSSNGQGKETQYF,TGTGCCAGCAGCTCTAACGGACAGGGGAAAGAGACCCAGTACTTC,TRBV13,TRBD1,-,TRBJ2-5
CASMGRAGGTEKLFF,TGTGCCAGCATGGGTAGGGCAGGGGGCACTGAAAAACTGTTTTTT,TRBV6-5,TRBD1,-,TRBJ1-4
CASSLVGAVNTEAFF,TGTGCCAGCAGCTTAGTTGGGGCTGTGAACACTGAAGCTTTCTTT,TRBV7-6,-,-,TRBJ1-1
CASSLDRGRGNTIYF,TGTGCCAGCAGCTTGGACAGGGGAAGAGGAAACACCATATATTTT,TRBV5-6,TRBD1,-,TRBJ1-3
CASSDVSGGSFSYGYTF,TGTGCCAGCAGTGATGTCTCCGGGGGGTCATTTTCCTATGGCTACACCTTC,TRBV25-1,-,-,TRBJ1-2
CASSATSGGDTYNEQFF,TGTGCCAGCAGCGCTACTAGCGGGGGGGATACCTACAATGAGCAGTTCTTC,TRBV5-4,TRBD2,-,TRBJ2-1
CASSRTEGYTF,TGTGCCAGCAGTAGGACAGAGGGCTACACCTTC,TRBV2,-,-,TRBJ1-2
CASSPWQGGSNQPQHF,TGTGCCAGCAGCCCATGGCAGGGAGGCTCCAATCAGCCCCAGCATTTT,TRBV7-6,-,-,TRBJ1-5